This TCR beta chain was sequenced for a study of cytomegalovirus exposure and HLA in healthy donors. In the case of this clone: Its cognate antigen is unknown.

The CDR3 consists of 15 residues. V gave up 7 bases and J gave up 1 base, with 16 bases separating them. In germline, CDR1 is MNHEY, CDR2 SVGAGI. Both 60 Vbeta primers and 13 Jbeta primers went into the PCR. Only in-frame clones appear in the TCRdb table, and some are missing; sequencing was by immunoSEQ multiplex PCR. Of about 140,000 clones listed, 60% to 85% are singletons. Study observations and caveats: According to a later analysis, donors in an Asian-associated ancestry cluster reportedly had fewer N-insertions than the approximately 670-donor mean.

The TCR comes from a man in his forties in good health and CMV-seronegative. The J gene is TRBJ1-1, the V gene TRBV6-5, with TRBD1 as a possible D gene (6 bases). Sample: PBMCs. CDR3 region: CASKILPGANTEAFF. In nucleotides, the CDR3 is TGTGCCAGCAAAATCCTGCCAGGGGCGAACACTGAAGCTTTCTTT.